Shown below are 27 T cell receptor beta chains from a single sample sequenced in a study of early T cells in non-severe SARS-CoV-2 infection. TCRdb re-called the 5' RACE reads with MiXCR, one entry per CDR3 protein. The sample has over 35,000 distinct CDR3 sequences, 5% to 6.5% seen once. This material consisted of whole blood, taken at baseline. Every receptor here comes from an adult who was a healthcare worker with PCR-confirmed SARS-CoV-2 infection or an uninfected control (not recorded which).

This clonotype was picked up a small number of times. The DNA of the CDR3 is TGCAGCGCCTCTACGACAGGGACCGGGGAGCTGTTTTTT. Translated, it gives CSASTTGTGELFF. The gene calls are TRBV29-1 and TRBJ2-2, with 7 positions matching TRBD1. The length of the CDR3 is 13 residues. Germline V gene sequence: CDR1 SQVTM, CDR2 ANQGSEA. V shed 7 bases, J shed 5 bases, and the junction held 7 bases outside the gene matches.

Points on this clonotype: This clone may be a read error of a much larger clone one base away. The J gene is TRBJ1-3, the V gene TRBV7-2; D remains ambiguous. Germline CDR1 reads SGHTA; CDR2 reads FQGNSA. The CDR3 runs to 14 residues. Trimming removed 7 bases from V and 2 bases from J, with 12 bases in between. CDR3 coding DNA: TGTGCCAGCACCCCTCGGAGCCCTGGAAACACCATATATTTT. Its protein product is CASTPRSPGNTIYF.

The chain combines TRBV28 with TRBJ2-3; 10 bases fit TRBD2. This CDR3 has 13 residues. The germline V gene has CDR1 MDHEN and CDR2 SYDVKM. With V trimmed by 6 bases and J by 8 bases, 5 bases remained unmatched. The CDR3 sequence: CASRAGGFGTQYF. In DNA, the CDR3 is TGTGCCAGCAGAGCGGGGGGGTTCGGTACGCAGTATTTT.

This clonotype showed up just a few times. V usage is TRBV7-2 and J usage is TRBJ2-7; 11 bases line up with TRBD2. Per the germline V gene, CDR1 is SGHTA and CDR2 is FQGNSA. The CDR3 has 14 amino acids. After removal of 5 bases from V and 7 bases from J, the junction contained 7 bases not matched to a gene. Here the CDR3 DNA reads TGTGCCAGCAGCCAACGGGGACTAGCGGTAGAGCAGTACTTC. Translating it yields CASSQRGLAVEQYF. The whole variable domain, filled in from reference TRBV7-2 and TRBJ2-7, reads GAGVSQSPSNKVTEKGKDVELRCDPISGHTALYWYRQSLGQGLEFLIYFQGNSAPDKSGLPSDRFSAERTGGSVSTLTIQRTQQEDSAVYLCASSQRGLAVEQYFGPGTRLTVT.

The chain joins TRBV28 to TRBJ1-4; 9 nucleotides align to TRBD1. Per germline, CDR1 MDHEN and CDR2 SYDVKM. This CDR3 has 17 amino acids. Trimming removed 4 bases from V and 2 bases from J; junction bases left unmatched: 8. The CDR3 protein is CASSSPGQGYTNEKLFF. CDR3 sequence (DNA): TGTGCCAGCAGTTCTCCGGGACAGGGATATACTAATGAAAAACTGTTTTTT.

This clonotype appeared many times. The chain joins TRBV7-2 to TRBJ2-3; TRBD2 matches 12 bases. Losses at the gene ends were 6 bases for V and 6 bases for J; bases not matched to a gene: 10. Germline loops: CDR1 SGHTA, CDR2 FQGNSA. The CDR3 runs to 16 residues. CDR3 protein: CASRRTSGDSRDTQYF. The CDR3 DNA follows: TGTGCCAGCAGAAGGACTAGCGGGGACTCGCGGGATACGCAGTATTTT.

This clonotype was picked up a small number of times. This chain uses TRBV11-2 with TRBJ2-7; either TRBD1 or TRBD2 may fit D (5 bases each). The ends were cut back, 7 bases at V and 1 base at J, with 17 bases in the middle. The CDR3 extends over 15 amino acids. Germline V gives CDR1 SGHAT, CDR2 FQNNGV. The CDR3 DNA reads TGTGCCAGCACCATTGTGAGGGGCAGTTCCTACGAGCAGTACTTC. Translating it yields CASTIVRGSSYEQYF.

The chain links TRBV11-2 to TRBJ1-1, with D possibly being TRBD1 (5 bases). This CDR3 is 17 amino acids long. The germline V and J ends were trimmed by 0 bases and 3 bases, with 17 bases remaining between them. Germline V CDR1 and CDR2: SGHAT, FQNNGV. Here the CDR3 reads CASSLDPPGLADTEAFF. CDR3 coding DNA: TGTGCCAGCAGCTTAGATCCCCCAGGGCTCGCGGACACTGAAGCTTTCTTT.

This clonotype was detected many times. V is TRBV7-3 and J is TRBJ2-1, with a weak D call TRBD2 (6 bases). V lost 5 bases and J 4 bases, leaving 12 bases between the germline ends. The CDR3 is made up of 14 amino acids. In germline, CDR1 is SGHTA, CDR2 FQGTGA. The CDR3 loop is CASSDKAGYNEQFF. The CDR3 DNA reads TGTGCCAGCAGCGACAAGGCGGGGTACAATGAGCAGTTCTTC.

This clonotype was observed at least ten times. The chain uses TRBV5-1 and TRBJ2-2, with D unclear. The CDR3 is made up of 13 amino acids. Germline loops: CDR1 SGHRS, CDR2 YFSETQ. The germline V and J ends were trimmed by 0 bases and 7 bases, with 7 bases remaining between them. CDR3 sequence reads: CASSLVAVGELFF. DNA for the CDR3: TGCGCCAGCAGCTTGGTGGCAGTCGGGGAGCTGTTTTTT.

This clonotype occurred a few times. The chain employs TRBV28 and TRBJ1-1; D call uncertain. Germline-derived CDR1 and CDR2 are MDHEN and SYDVKM. The V end was cut by 5 bases, the J end by 8 bases, with 12 bases between. The CDR3 contains 12 residues. DNA of the CDR3: TGTGCCAGCAGTCAACTAACGACAGAAGCTTTCTTT. It is translated as CASSQLTTEAFF.

This clonotype was counted many times. The chain has TRBV6-2 or TRBV6-3 and TRBJ1-5; a weak D match, TRBD1 (5 bases). V was shortened by 6 bases and J by 1 base, with 13 bases between the two germline ends. CDR1 is MNHEY and CDR2 is SVGEGT in the germline V gene. The CDR3 totals 15 residues. CDR3 nucleotide sequence: TGTGCCAGCAGCCACTCAGGGCTCAGCAATCAGCCCCAGCATTTT. As protein: CASSHSGLSNQPQHF.

This clonotype was detected ten times or more. J is TRBJ2-3 and V is TRBV12-3 or TRBV12-4, with 11 bases lining up with TRBD1. The ends lost 6 bases at V and 4 bases at J; junction bases unmatched: 9. The length of the CDR3 is 16 residues. The CDR3, as DNA: TGTGCCAGCAGCACTCGGGGACAGGGGGGCGCAGATACGCAGTATTTT. This sequence encodes CASSTRGQGGADTQYF.

The chain uses TRBV6-1 and TRBJ1-2; D is undetermined. The ends were cut back, 3 bases at V and 4 bases at J, with 12 bases in the middle. The V gene's germline CDR1 is MNHNS and CDR2 SASEGT. This CDR3 has 14 residues. CDR3 amino acids: CASSEGWATYGYTF. Written as DNA, the CDR3 is TGTGCCAGCAGTGAGGGTTGGGCTACCTATGGCTACACCTTC.

This chain joins TRBV29-1 and TRBJ1-2, with no clear D. V was pared by 0 bases and J by 6 bases, with 5 bases between. Germline lookup yields CDR1 SQVTM and CDR2 ANQGSEA. CDR3 size: 11 residues. CDR3 residues: CSVEDRDGYTF. The CDR3, as DNA: TGCAGCGTTGAAGACCGGGATGGCTACACCTTC.

The rearrangement links TRBV20-1 to TRBJ2-3, with a tentative D call TRBD2 (5 bases). Trimming removed 3 bases at V and 0 bases at J, with 13 bases between. In germline, CDR1 is DFQATT, CDR2 SNEGSKA (reference sequence). The length of the CDR3 is 15 residues. The CDR3 is CSASTREFSTDTQYF. Here the CDR3 DNA reads TGCAGTGCTAGCACCCGGGAATTTAGCACAGATACGCAGTATTTT.

The J gene is TRBJ2-3, the V gene TRBV24-1, with 12 bases fitting TRBD2. V was pared by 2 bases and J by 6 bases, with 8 bases of the junction left unmatched. The V gene's germline CDR1 is KGHDR and CDR2 SFDVKD. The CDR3 sequence is 17 residues long. CDR3 region: CATSDWQLAGGPDTQYF. The DNA for the CDR3 is TGTGCCACCAGTGATTGGCAGCTAGCGGGGGGGCCTGATACGCAGTATTTT.

This clonotype came up many times. This sequence joins TRBV28 and TRBJ1-1; the D gene is possibly TRBD1 (6 bases). The CDR3 has 15 residues. V was cut by 5 bases and J by 1 base, with 14 bases left in between. CDR1 and CDR2 from the germline V gene are MDHEN and SYDVKM. Written as DNA, the CDR3 is TGTGCCAGCAGTCCCGCGACAGGCAGGAACACTGAAGCTTTCTTT. It translates to CASSPATGRNTEAFF.

This chain uses TRBV9 with TRBJ2-3; D remains unclear. This CDR3 has 11 residues. V lost 0 bases to trimming and J lost 4 bases, with 0 bases between them. Germline CDR1 and CDR2: SGDLS and YYNGEE. The CDR3 is CASSVADTQYF. CDR3 sequence (DNA): TGTGCCAGCAGCGTAGCAGATACGCAGTATTTT.

The chain carries TRBV6-5 and TRBJ2-5, with D hard to call. V was clipped by 6 bases and J by 7 bases, with 12 bases between them. The germline V gene has CDR1 MNHEY and CDR2 SVGAGI. The CDR3 runs 12 residues. The CDR3 protein is CASSSRIRTQYF. DNA of the CDR3: TGTGCCAGCAGCTCCAGGATTAGGACCCAGTACTTC.

This clonotype occurred many times. This chain connects TRBV7-2 to TRBJ2-7; D unresolved. V was trimmed by 1 base and J by 3 bases, leaving 10 bases between them. Germline V gene lookup returns CDR1 SGHTA and CDR2 FQGNSA. This CDR3 spans 14 amino acids. CDR3 DNA: TGTGCCAGCAGCTTAGAGGTCTCCGGCTACGAGCAGTACTTC. Translating it yields CASSLEVSGYEQYF.

This clonotype was seen only a few times. The chain carries TRBV18 and TRBJ1-1; D ambiguous. The germline CDR1 and CDR2 sequences are KGHSH and LQKENI. Trimming pared 5 bases from V and 1 base from J, leaving 14 bases between. The CDR3 contains 15 residues. CDR3 sequence (DNA): TGTGCCAGCTCATTGTCCCTTTCTAGGAACACTGAAGCTTTCTTT. Encoded protein: CASSLSLSRNTEAFF.

The chain couples TRBV6-5 to TRBJ2-7; 9 bases map to TRBD1. Losses at the gene ends were 5 bases for V and 5 bases for J; bases not matched to a gene: 10. CDR3 size: 15 residues. CDR1 MNHEY and CDR2 SVGAGI come from the germline V gene. The CDR3 sequence: CASSLNRDRANEQYF. The CDR3 region has the DNA TGTGCCAGCAGTCTGAACCGGGACAGGGCTAACGAGCAGTACTTC.

This clonotype was picked up many times. The rearrangement uses TRBV19 and TRBJ1-1, with no clear D. The CDR3 covers 13 residues. The germline gives CDR1 LNHDA, CDR2 SQIVND (reference sequence). With 0 bases removed from V and 7 bases from J, the gap between germline ends came to 9 bases. CDR3 coding DNA: TGTGCCAGTAGTATAGATCGGGAGCTTGAAGCTTTCTTT. This gives the protein CASSIDRELEAFF.

The chain employs TRBV28 and TRBJ2-1, with 13 positions matching TRBD2. The V segment lost 5 bases and the J segment 4 bases; nucleotides outside the gene matches: 5. Germline loops: CDR1 MDHEN, CDR2 SYDVKM. CDR3 size: 16 residues. The CDR3 DNA reads as TGTGCCAGCAGTATGACTAGCGGGGGGCTGTACAATGAGCAGTTCTTC. It codes for CASSMTSGGLYNEQFF.

A few counts support this clonotype. The rearrangement links TRBV29-1 to TRBJ2-4; D tentatively fits TRBD1 or TRBD2 (5 bases each). V was pared by 5 bases and J by 0 bases, with 11 bases between. Germline lookup yields CDR1 SQVTM and CDR2 ANQGSEA. This CDR3 is 14 amino acids long. Here the CDR3 DNA reads TGCAGCGTTCGGGGCAAACTAGCCAAAAACATTCAGTACTTC. Amino acids: CSVRGKLAKNIQYF.

This clonotype showed up just a few times. The chain uses TRBV28 and TRBJ1-5; weak D call: TRBD1 (6 bases). CDR1 is MDHEN and CDR2 is SYDVKM in the germline V gene. V lost 6 bases, J lost 0 bases, and 18 bases lay in between. The CDR3 has 17 amino acids. CDR3 loop: CASSLRDNYYSNQPQHF. CDR3 bases: TGTGCCAGCAGCCTCCGGGACAACTATTATAGCAATCAGCCCCAGCATTTT. Full variable domain (remainder filled in from reference TRBV28 and TRBJ1-5): DVKVTQSSRYLVKRTGEKVFLECVQDMDHENMFWYRQDPGLGLRLIYFSYDVKMKEKGDIPEGYSVSREKKERFSLILESASTNQTSMYLCASSLRDNYYSNQPQHFGDGTRLSIL.